This entry features one T cell receptor (beta chain) sequence. The record originates from a study of monozygotic twins with inflammatory bowel disease. The study subjected TCRalpha and TCRbeta cDNA to two nested PCRs of 16 and 9 cycles. TCRdb reanalyzed the 5' RACE reads, giving one entry per CDR3 protein sequence and no DNA. The table lists more than 300,000 distinct CDR3 sequences. Germline V gene data show CDR1 as KGHDR and CDR2 as SFDVKD. This CDR3 is 14 amino acids long. The sample comprised blood. This sequence was found in a human donor with ulcerative colitis or Crohn's disease, or a healthy co-twin of an affected twin (not recorded which). The gene calls are TRBV24-1 and TRBJ1-2. This chain's CDR3 is CATSDFTRTRGYTF.